This is a list of T cell receptor beta chains from one sample in a study of cytomegalovirus exposure and HLA in healthy donors. Libraries were prepared by immunoSEQ multiplex PCR; TCRdb keeps only in-frame clonotypes and omits some of them. The sample lists 90,000 to 120,000 clones, roughly 85% seen once, with 3.1% in the top ten. The specimen sequenced was PBMCs. These receptor sequences come from a middle-aged woman in good health and CMV-seronegative. Each CDR3 is given with its conserved first and last residue. A D gene is named only where the DNA matches it firmly. A row's size may be missing; if present it is once, few, many or a size class.

TRBV5-1	-	TRBD2	TRBJ2-7	TGCGCCAGCACCGGGACTAGCGGCCGCCACGAGCAGTACTTC	CASTGTSGRHEQYF
TRBV6-1	-	TRBD1	TRBJ2-7	TGTGCCAGCAGTGAGGTCCTCCGGGACAGGGGGTTCTACGAGCAGTACTTC	CASSEVLRDRGFYEQYF
TRBV7-9	once	TRBD1	TRBJ1-2	TGTGCCAGCAGCTCCCCGGACAGGGCATATGGCTACACCTTC	CASSSPDRAYGYTF
TRBV21-1	-	-	TRBJ2-6	TGTGCCCTGAGGTCTGGGGCCAACGTCCTGACTTTC	CALRSGANVLTF
TRBV11-2	-	-	TRBJ2-7	TGTGCCAGCAGCAGACTATGGACCTACGAGCAGTACTTC	CASSRLWTYEQYF
TRBV5-6	-	-	TRBJ2-1	TGTGCCAGCAGCTTGACAGGGAGTTGGAATGAGCAGTTCTTC	CASSLTGSWNEQFF
TRBV5-4	-	TRBD1	TRBJ1-3	TGTGCCAGCAGCTTGGACAGGGGTGGAAACACCATATATTTT	CASSLDRGGNTIYF
TRBV7-2	few	TRBD1	TRBJ2-3	TGTGCCAGCAGCTGGGACAGATCGACAGATACGCAGTATTTT	CASSWDRSTDTQYF
TRBV7-2	-	TRBD1	TRBJ2-7	TGTGCCAGCAGCTCAGAAGGGACAGGAACCTACGAGCAGTACTTC	CASSSEGTGTYEQYF
TRBV7-2	-	-	TRBJ2-1	TGTGCCAGCAGCGGGAGCCAGGACAATGAGCAGTTCTTC	CASSGSQDNEQFF
TRBV18	once	TRBD1	TRBJ2-7	TGTGCCAGCTCATCGGAAGGGACAGGGCAGGAGCAGTACTTC	CASSSEGTGQEQYF
TRBV28	once	-	TRBJ1-5	TGTGCCAGCAGTTTCGAACAGCGCAATCAGCCCCAGCATTTT	CASSFEQRNQPQHF
TRBV5-6	-	TRBD1	TRBJ1-2	TGTGCCAGCAGCATGGACAGGGCCCTTTATGGCTACACCTTC	CASSMDRALYGYTF
TRBV7-2	few	TRBD1	TRBJ1-4	TGTGCCAGCAGCCCCCCGCGCGGCAGGGGGGCTGAAAAACTGTTTTTT	CASSPPRGRGAEKLFF
TRBV27	-	TRBD1	TRBJ2-5	TGTGCCAGCAGTCCCTGGGACAGGGAGGGAGAGACCCAGTACTTC	CASSPWDREGETQYF
TRBV7-2	-	-	TRBJ2-5	TGTGCCACCCAGCTTTCTAGCGTACAAGAGACCCAGTACTTC	CATQLSSVQETQYF
TRBV30	-	-	TRBJ1-5	TGTGCCTGGAGTGGGGGTCCGATGGGAGGCAATCAGCCCCAGCATTTT	CAWSGGPMGGNQPQHF
TRBV27	once	TRBD2	TRBJ2-7	TGTGCCAGCAGTTTATCATCCGCCCCCGGACTAGCGGGACAACCTACCTTCTACGAGCAGTACTTC	CASSLSSAPGLAGQPTFYEQYF
TRBV11-2	-	-	TRBJ2-3	TGTGCCAGCAGCTTAGACGGAGCCTGGGGCACAGATACGCAGTATTTT	CASSLDGAWGTDTQYF